The rows below give T cell receptor beta chains drawn from one sample of a study of blood T cell repertoires in COVID-19. TCRdb keeps only in-frame clones here, not all; method: immunoSEQ multiplex PCR. The sample has around 190,000 clones; roughly 80% are singletons. Sequenced material: PBMCs or T cells enriched from blood (not recorded which). These receptors all come from a young woman who had recovered from COVID-19. Each CDR3 is given with its conserved first and last residue. A D gene is named only where the DNA matches it firmly. Only part of the rows carry a size: once, few, many, or a class if the clone is expanded.

d_call: TRBD1
clone_size: -
j_call: TRBJ1-1
v_call: TRBV10-1
cdr3_nt: TGCGCCAGCAGTGTCTGGCAGGGGGGCACTGAAGCTTTCTTT
cdr3_aa: CASSVWQGGTEAFF

d_call: -
clone_size: -
j_call: TRBJ1-1
v_call: TRBV7-2
cdr3_nt: TGTGCCAGCAGCTTAACCAGGGTTACTGAAGCTTTCTTT
cdr3_aa: CASSLTRVTEAFF

d_call: -
clone_size: -
j_call: TRBJ1-5
v_call: TRBV18
cdr3_nt: TGTGCCAGCTCCGTGGGGGAGGGTACTTGGCAGCCCCAGCATTTT
cdr3_aa: CASSVGEGTWQPQHF

d_call: -
clone_size: once
j_call: TRBJ1-6
v_call: TRBV28
cdr3_nt: TGTGCCATCATGCCCCAGGCGAGCTCCTATAATTCACCCCTCCACTTT
cdr3_aa: CAIMPQASSYNSPLHF

d_call: TRBD1
clone_size: -
j_call: TRBJ1-1
v_call: TRBV9
cdr3_nt: TGTGCCAGCAGCGCGCAGGGGGTAACTGAAGCTTTCTTT
cdr3_aa: CASSAQGVTEAFF

d_call: -
clone_size: -
j_call: TRBJ1-3
v_call: TRBV5-1
cdr3_nt: TGCGCCAGCAGCTTGGCGGGGGGGAGATTTGGAAACACCATATATTTT
cdr3_aa: CASSLAGGRFGNTIYF

d_call: -
clone_size: -
j_call: TRBJ2-5
v_call: TRBV2
cdr3_nt: TGTGCCAGCAGTCATGACTACAACCAAGAGACCCAGTACTTC
cdr3_aa: CASSHDYNQETQYF

d_call: TRBD1
clone_size: -
j_call: TRBJ1-2
v_call: TRBV6-5
cdr3_nt: TGTGCCAGCACCTTAGACAGGGGCTATGGCTACACCTTC
cdr3_aa: CASTLDRGYGYTF

d_call: -
clone_size: -
j_call: TRBJ2-5
v_call: TRBV5-4
cdr3_nt: TGTGCCAGCAGCGTACCCCAGTTGGAGACCCAGTACTTC
cdr3_aa: CASSVPQLETQYF

d_call: TRBD1
clone_size: -
j_call: TRBJ1-2
v_call: TRBV3-1/TRBV3-2
cdr3_nt: TGTGCCAGCAGCCAAAGAGGACAGGGCGATGGCTACACCTTC
cdr3_aa: CASSQRGQGDGYTF

d_call: -
clone_size: -
j_call: TRBJ1-1
v_call: TRBV28
cdr3_nt: TGTGCCAGCAGCCCACTGATGAACACTGAAGCTTTCTTT
cdr3_aa: CASSPLMNTEAFF

d_call: TRBD1
clone_size: -
j_call: TRBJ2-3
v_call: TRBV3-1/TRBV3-2
cdr3_nt: TGTGCCAGCAGCCAACGCAGGGGGCGCGGAGAAGATACGCAGTATTTT
cdr3_aa: CASSQRRGRGEDTQYF

d_call: TRBD1
clone_size: -
j_call: TRBJ2-7
v_call: TRBV2
cdr3_nt: TGTGCCAGCAGTGAGGACAGGGGTCCCTACGAGCAGTACTTC
cdr3_aa: CASSEDRGPYEQYF

d_call: -
clone_size: -
j_call: TRBJ1-5
v_call: TRBV15
cdr3_nt: TGTGCCACCAGCAGGGAACAGGGAGGCAATCAGCCCCAGCATTTT
cdr3_aa: CATSREQGGNQPQHF

d_call: TRBD1
clone_size: -
j_call: TRBJ1-3
v_call: TRBV5-4
cdr3_nt: TGTGCCAGCAGCTGGGGACAGGGGCGACAAGGAAACACCATATATTTT
cdr3_aa: CASSWGQGRQGNTIYF

d_call: -
clone_size: -
j_call: TRBJ1-4
v_call: TRBV6-5
cdr3_nt: TGTGCCAGCAGTTTAAACAGGGTCGGTGAAAAACTGTTTTTT
cdr3_aa: CASSLNRVGEKLFF

d_call: -
clone_size: -
j_call: TRBJ1-1
v_call: TRBV5-1
cdr3_nt: TGCGCCAGCAGCTTGGTGGGGACAAATAATGAAGCTTTCTTT
cdr3_aa: CASSLVGTNNEAFF

d_call: -
clone_size: -
j_call: TRBJ1-5
v_call: TRBV7-6
cdr3_nt: TGTGCCAGCAGCTTAAGGAGGGGAGGGCAGAATAGCAATCAGCCCCAGCATTTT
cdr3_aa: CASSLRRGGQNSNQPQHF

d_call: -
clone_size: -
j_call: TRBJ1-4
v_call: TRBV4-1
cdr3_nt: TGCGCCAGCAGCCAAATGAGGGTGGTAACTAATGAAAAACTGTTTTTT
cdr3_aa: CASSQMRVVTNEKLFF

d_call: TRBD1
clone_size: few
j_call: TRBJ1-5
v_call: TRBV2
cdr3_nt: TGTGCCAGCAGTACAGGGGACAATCAGCCCCAGCATTTT
cdr3_aa: CASSTGDNQPQHF

d_call: TRBD2
clone_size: -
j_call: TRBJ2-5
v_call: TRBV19
cdr3_nt: TGTGCCAGTAGTATAGGTCGGACTAGCCATCCGGAGACCCAGTACTTC
cdr3_aa: CASSIGRTSHPETQYF

d_call: TRBD1
clone_size: -
j_call: TRBJ2-1
v_call: TRBV5-1
cdr3_nt: TGCGCCAGCAGCTTGGTAGGGGGCCCCTACAATGAGCAGTTCTTC
cdr3_aa: CASSLVGGPYNEQFF

d_call: TRBD2
clone_size: -
j_call: TRBJ2-2
v_call: TRBV9
cdr3_nt: TGTGCCAGCAGTGAAACCGGGACTAGGAACACCGGGGAGCTGTTTTTT
cdr3_aa: CASSETGTRNTGELFF

d_call: -
clone_size: -
j_call: TRBJ2-7
v_call: TRBV5-1
cdr3_nt: TGCGCCAGCACTCACTTCAGGGACACCAACTCCTACGAGCAGTACTTC
cdr3_aa: CASTHFRDTNSYEQYF

d_call: -
clone_size: -
j_call: TRBJ1-5
v_call: TRBV28
cdr3_nt: TGTGCCAGCAGTCCTGTGGACAGCCTTGGTAGCCAGCCCCAGCATTTT
cdr3_aa: CASSPVDSLGSQPQHF

d_call: TRBD1
clone_size: -
j_call: TRBJ1-6
v_call: TRBV19
cdr3_nt: TGTGCCAGTAGTCCAGGACAGGAGTCGAACTTTAATTCACCCCTCCACTTT
cdr3_aa: CASSPGQESNFNSPLHF

d_call: TRBD1
clone_size: once
j_call: TRBJ2-6
v_call: TRBV6-2/TRBV6-3
cdr3_nt: TGTGCCAGCAGTTGGGCAGGGGGCCATGGGGCCAACGTCCTGACTTTC
cdr3_aa: CASSWAGGHGANVLTF

d_call: TRBD1
clone_size: -
j_call: TRBJ2-4
v_call: TRBV5-4
cdr3_nt: TGTGCCAGCCACCTACAGGGGACCAAAAACATTCAGTACTTC
cdr3_aa: CASHLQGTKNIQYF

d_call: -
clone_size: once
j_call: TRBJ1-6
v_call: TRBV3-1/TRBV3-2
cdr3_nt: TGTGCCAGCAGTCTCAAAACGGGACAAATCAATTCACCCCTCCACTTT
cdr3_aa: CASSLKTGQINSPLHF

d_call: TRBD2
clone_size: -
j_call: TRBJ2-3
v_call: TRBV15
cdr3_nt: TGTGCCACCAGCAGAGATCCGGCGGGGGTATCCCCTAGCACAGATACGCAGTATTTT
cdr3_aa: CATSRDPAGVSPSTDTQYF

d_call: -
clone_size: -
j_call: TRBJ1-4
v_call: TRBV27
cdr3_nt: TGTGCCAGCAGTTTATTGGGCATCCCAACTAATGAAAAACTGTTTTTT
cdr3_aa: CASSLLGIPTNEKLFF

d_call: -
clone_size: few
j_call: TRBJ1-2
v_call: TRBV27
cdr3_nt: TGTGCCAGCAGTCTGGTCGGGGATTATGGCTACACCTTC
cdr3_aa: CASSLVGDYGYTF

d_call: -
clone_size: -
j_call: TRBJ1-6
v_call: TRBV19
cdr3_nt: TGTGCCAGTAATCTAGGGGAAAATTCACCCCTCCACTTT
cdr3_aa: CASNLGENSPLHF

d_call: TRBD1
clone_size: -
j_call: TRBJ2-2
v_call: TRBV24-1
cdr3_nt: TGTGCCATCGGGACAGGGAGGAAGACCACCGGGGAGCTGTTTTTT
cdr3_aa: CAIGTGRKTTGELFF

d_call: -
clone_size: -
j_call: TRBJ2-5
v_call: TRBV27
cdr3_nt: TGTGCCAGCAGTGAGGGGGTCGGGTCAGAGACCCAGTACTTC
cdr3_aa: CASSEGVGSETQYF

d_call: TRBD1
clone_size: -
j_call: TRBJ1-1
v_call: TRBV5-1
cdr3_nt: TGCGCCAGCAGCTCTTTATTGACAGGGGGCTCGAACACTGAAGCTTTCTTT
cdr3_aa: CASSSLLTGGSNTEAFF

d_call: -
clone_size: -
j_call: TRBJ1-3
v_call: TRBV2
cdr3_nt: TGTGCCAGCAGTGCGACAGCCTCTGGAAACACCATATATTTT
cdr3_aa: CASSATASGNTIYF

d_call: -
clone_size: -
j_call: TRBJ1-2
v_call: TRBV5-1
cdr3_nt: TGCGCCAGCAGCTTGAACAGGGATGGCTACACCTTC
cdr3_aa: CASSLNRDGYTF

d_call: TRBD1
clone_size: -
j_call: TRBJ2-7
v_call: TRBV5-4
cdr3_nt: TGTGCCAGCGGTCAGACTGGGACAGGTGGCGAGCAGTACTTC
cdr3_aa: CASGQTGTGGEQYF

d_call: -
clone_size: -
j_call: TRBJ2-7
v_call: TRBV14
cdr3_nt: TGTGCCAGCAGCCAAGCAGGGGGGTACGAGCAGTACTTC
cdr3_aa: CASSQAGGYEQYF

d_call: TRBD2
clone_size: -
j_call: TRBJ2-7
v_call: TRBV5-1
cdr3_nt: TGCGCCAGCAGCTCCTTAGCGGGAGGTCGACTCTACGAGCAGTACTTC
cdr3_aa: CASSSLAGGRLYEQYF

d_call: -
clone_size: few
j_call: TRBJ1-1
v_call: TRBV6-5
cdr3_nt: TGTGCCAGCAGTAGTAAGGGAGATGGGACTGAAGCTTTCTTT
cdr3_aa: CASSSKGDGTEAFF

d_call: TRBD1
clone_size: few
j_call: TRBJ1-6
v_call: TRBV18
cdr3_nt: TGTGCCAGCTCATCGGGACAGGGAGATTCACCCCTCCACTTT
cdr3_aa: CASSSGQGDSPLHF

d_call: TRBD1
clone_size: -
j_call: TRBJ2-3
v_call: TRBV13
cdr3_nt: TGTGCCAGCAGTTACCGGGACAGGGTAAAATATTTT
cdr3_aa: CASSYRDRVKYF

d_call: -
clone_size: -
j_call: TRBJ2-1
v_call: TRBV5-1
cdr3_nt: TGCGCCAGCAGGAGGAGCGGGTACAATGAGCAGTTCTTC
cdr3_aa: CASRRSGYNEQFF

d_call: TRBD1
clone_size: -
j_call: TRBJ1-1
v_call: TRBV12-5
cdr3_nt: TGTGCTAGTGGTTTGGTACTTGGGACAGGGGCTAAAATGAACACTGAAGCTTTCTTT
cdr3_aa: CASGLVLGTGAKMNTEAFF

d_call: TRBD1
clone_size: -
j_call: TRBJ1-4
v_call: TRBV29-1
cdr3_nt: TGCAGCGTTGAACCAGGGGGCGGTGAAAAACTGTTTTTT
cdr3_aa: CSVEPGGGEKLFF

d_call: -
clone_size: -
j_call: TRBJ2-1
v_call: TRBV27
cdr3_nt: TGTGCCAGCAGGGGGGCCGCGAGCTCCTACAATGAGCAGTTCTTC
cdr3_aa: CASRGAASSYNEQFF

d_call: TRBD2
clone_size: -
j_call: TRBJ2-7
v_call: TRBV5-1
cdr3_nt: TGCGCCAGCAGCGGGACTAGCGGGAGTGAAAGCGAGCAGTACTTC
cdr3_aa: CASSGTSGSESEQYF

d_call: -
clone_size: -
j_call: TRBJ2-3
v_call: TRBV25-1
cdr3_nt: TGTGCCAGCAAAGGGGTAATATCATATACGCAGTATTTT
cdr3_aa: CASKGVISYTQYF